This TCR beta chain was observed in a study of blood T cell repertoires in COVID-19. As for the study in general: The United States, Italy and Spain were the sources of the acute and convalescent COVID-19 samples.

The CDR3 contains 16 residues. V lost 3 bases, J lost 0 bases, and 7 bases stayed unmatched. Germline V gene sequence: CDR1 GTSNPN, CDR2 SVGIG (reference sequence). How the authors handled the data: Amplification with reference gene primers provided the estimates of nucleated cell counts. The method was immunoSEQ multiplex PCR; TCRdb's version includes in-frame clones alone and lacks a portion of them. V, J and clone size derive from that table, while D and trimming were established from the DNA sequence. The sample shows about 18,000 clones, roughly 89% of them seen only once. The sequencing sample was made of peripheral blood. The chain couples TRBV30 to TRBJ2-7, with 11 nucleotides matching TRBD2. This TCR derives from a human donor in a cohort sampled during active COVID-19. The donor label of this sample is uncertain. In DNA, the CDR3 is TGTGCCTGGAGGGGGACGACTAGCGGGAACTCCTACGAGCAGTACTTC. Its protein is CAWRGTTSGNSYEQYF.